The 10 T cell receptor beta chains in this list originate from one sample, sequenced in a study of T cell changes during pregnancy in multiple sclerosis. The table came from immunoSEQ multiplex PCR; TCRdb's copy has only in-frame clones and leaves some out. This table holds roughly 38,000 clones, approximately 92% found once. The source was CD8+ T cells from peripheral blood mononuclear cells, collected before pregnancy. The origin of the receptors is a female donor with multiple sclerosis, enrolled in a pregnancy study.

This clone was observed once. The chain uses TRBV27 and TRBJ2-1; D is undetermined. Per the germline V gene, CDR1 is MNHEY and CDR2 is SMNVEV (reference sequence). The CDR3 extends over 15 amino acids. V lost 5 bases to trimming and J lost 2 bases, with 13 bases between them. This CDR3 reads CASSMLRGPYNEQFF. The CDR3, as DNA: TGTGCCAGCAGTATGCTTCGTGGGCCCTACAATGAGCAGTTCTTC.

This clone was observed once. The chain has TRBV2 and TRBJ1-2; D perhaps matches TRBD1 (5 bases). In germline, CDR1 is SNHLY, CDR2 FYNNEI. The CDR3 loop spans 13 amino acids. Trimming stripped 7 bases from V and 4 bases from J, with 13 bases between. In nucleotides, the CDR3 is TGTGCCAGCAACGGGGGACCAAGCTATGGCTACACCTTC. It yields the protein CASNGGPSYGYTF.

This clone was seen just once. This chain uses TRBV27 with TRBJ1-2, with 10 bases fitting TRBD1. Per germline, CDR1 MNHEY and CDR2 SMNVEV (reference sequence). With 4 bases clipped from V and 7 bases from J, the junction kept 6 bases outside the gene matches. The CDR3 is 14 residues long. The CDR3 DNA reads as TGTGCCAGCAGTTGGGGAGGACAGGGGGGTGGCTACACCTTC. This gives the protein CASSWGGQGGGYTF.

The rearrangement links TRBV19 to TRBJ1-5, with a possible D match to TRBD1 (6 bases). The V and J ends lost 3 bases and 2 bases respectively, with 17 bases between them. This CDR3 comprises 17 residues. Looked up from germline, CDR1 is LNHDA and CDR2 is SQIVND (reference sequence). CDR3 bases: TGTGCCAGTAGTATTGGGGCGGGGGCGATCGGCAATCAGCCCCAGCATTTT. It encodes CASSIGAGAIGNQPQHF.

The rearrangement uses TRBV27 and TRBJ2-7, with D maybe TRBD2 (6 bases). Germline values: CDR1 MNHEY, CDR2 SMNVEV (reference sequence). CDR3 size: 19 residues. The germline V and J ends were trimmed by 0 bases and 0 bases, with 21 bases remaining between them. The CDR3 region is CASSLSGWGGSGYSYEQYF. The CDR3, as DNA: TGTGCCAGCAGTTTATCGGGGTGGGGAGGTAGCGGCTACTCCTACGAGCAGTACTTC.

CDR3 bases: TGTGCCAGCAGTTTTGGGGATCGGGGGGCCAAAAACAATGAGCAGTTCTTC. Encoded protein: CASSFGDRGAKNNEQFF. The chain is built from TRBV7-9 and TRBJ2-1, with D possibly TRBD2 on 7 matching bases. The CDR3 length is 17 residues. Germline V lookup: CDR1 SEHNR, CDR2 FQNEAQ (reference sequence). Trimming pared 6 bases from V and 5 bases from J, leaving 23 bases between. Variable domain in full (rest from reference TRBV7-9 and TRBJ2-1): DTGVSQNPRHKITKRGQNVTFRCDPISEHNRLYWYRQTLGQGPEFLTYFQNEAQLEKSRLLSDRFSAERPKGSFSTLEIQRTEQGDSAMYLCASSFGDRGAKNNEQFFGPGTRLTVL.

The chain combines TRBV7-2 with TRBJ2-7; D is unclear. Germline V gene lookup returns CDR1 SGHTA and CDR2 FQGNSA. Between the trimmed V and J ends, which lost 3 bases and 3 bases, there was a span of 9 bases. The CDR3 spans 13 residues. The CDR3 reads CASSFHFYYEQYF. The CDR3 DNA reads as TGTGCCAGCAGCTTCCACTTCTACTACGAGCAGTACTTC.

The rearrangement joins TRBV4-1 to TRBJ2-2, with 10 nucleotides matching TRBD2. Trimming cost V 1 base and J 0 bases; bases outside gene matches: 2. Germline assignment: CDR1 MGHRA and CDR2 YSYEKL. This CDR3 has 17 residues. The CDR3, as DNA: TGCGCCAGCAGCCAAGGACTAGCGGGTTCGAACACCGGGGAGCTGTTTTTT. It yields the protein CASSQGLAGSNTGELFF.

The gene calls are TRBV11-2 and TRBJ2-6; D possibly corresponds to TRBD2 (7 bases). V lost 3 bases and J lost 1, with 13 bases in between. Germline CDR1 reads SGHAT; CDR2 reads FQNNGV. CDR3 length: 17 amino acids. CDR3 DNA sequence: TGTGCCAGCAGCTTCGGGGGGCGTTTATCTGGGGCCAACGTCCTGACTTTC. It specifies CASSFGGRLSGANVLTF.

The genes are TRBV7-3 and TRBJ2-2; D unclear. The germline CDR1 and CDR2 sequences are SGHTA and FQGTGA. V was trimmed by 2 bases and J by 0 bases, leaving 4 bases between them. The CDR3 is 14 residues long. CDR3: CASSLYTNTGELFF. CDR3 nucleotide sequence: TGTGCCAGCAGCTTATATACGAACACCGGGGAGCTGTTTTTT. The full variable domain, with the rest looked up from reference TRBV7-3 and TRBJ2-2, is GAGVSQTPSNKVTEKGKYVELRCDPISGHTALYWYRQSLGQGPEFLIYFQGTGAADDSGLPNDRFFAVRPEGSVSTLKIQRTERGDSAVYLCASSLYTNTGELFFGEGSRLTVL.